This TCR beta chain is drawn from a study of metastatic and nonmetastatic thyroid tumors (dated by TCRdb to between 2020 and 2021). With regard to the full study: For patients with malignant and with benign thyroid disease, the researchers compared repertoires between peripheral blood samples and tumor or nodule tissue samples.

V lost 4 bases and J lost 2 bases, and the count of bases not matched to a germline gene is 4. The CDR3 spans 13 residues, from the cysteine through the phenylalanine. Only the CDR3 region is kept as DNA, spanning 39 bases read in frame from base 1. The germline V gene (reference sequence) gives CDR1 as GTSNPN and CDR2 as SVGIG. No patient had received any treatment before thyroid surgery. Using T-cell receptor beta sequencing, the researchers looked back retrospectively at clinical samples from patients, gathered between the early 2010s and the late 2010s. Library creation used PCR. Sequencing took place on an Illumina HiSeq 4000. High-throughput sequencing was used to profile the TCR beta-chain CDR3 region of every patient. In the source study's methods: Drawing on CDR3 differences between clinicopathological groups, the researchers built a classifier meant to tell apart patients with distant-metastatic papillary thyroid cancer. To measure repertoire diversity the researchers used the Shannon index, while the Morisita-Horn index served to gauge how similar the tumor and blood repertoires were. TCRdb's own reprocessing of the public reads used fastp at Q25 and MiXCR and kept productive beta chains. TCRdb's processing, not the authors' own work, is the source of the V and J calls. This sample lists tens of thousands of clones; roughly a quarter were detected once. The biggest ten clones account for 9.6% of the sample.

About this clone itself: Its antigen is unknown. No much larger clone is present one base from it, and per-base qualities are unavailable.

Beyond this particular receptor, the publication reports: In both blood and tumor samples, TCR beta diversity was reported to be significantly higher in malignant tumors than in benign nodules.

Sequencing was performed on blood. The rearranged chain carries TRBV30 and TRBJ2-7, with 8 junctional bases fitting TRBD2. The source is a female donor with papillary thyroid cancer or a benign thyroid nodule (not recorded which). Some clones in this sample may be carry-over from other donors' samples. The CDR3 corresponds to CAWKFGGAYEQYF. The base sequence is TGTGCCTGGAAGTTCGGGGGGGCCTACGAGCAGTACTTC.